What follows describes a single TCR beta chain. The antigen remains unidentified. This entry is derived from a study of cytomegalovirus exposure and HLA in healthy donors. At the level of the study: The 120 validation repertoires, a later analysis reported, used the same platform as the approximately 670 repertoires from the first cohort.

A roughly 120-subject validation cohort, separate from the approximately 610-subject first cohort, supplied the donors. Here immunoSEQ multiplex PCR was the method, and the copy in TCRdb shows in-frame clones only, minus some. The sample includes roughly 260,000 clones, 80% to 90% seen only once; the top ten take less than 3%. CDR3 length: 16 residues. Germline V lookup: CDR1 PRHDT, CDR2 FYEKMQ (reference sequence). Trimming took 2 bases from V and 4 from J; bases not matched to a gene: 2. Overall study results and limits: Testing in vitro showed a few CMV-associated chains specific for CMV antigens. Most TCR sequences were seen very rarely across donors, but some public TCRs occurred in many.

Sequencing was done on a sample of PBMCs. The origin of this receptor is a man aged 18 to 29 in good health and CMV-seronegative. The J gene is TRBJ2-3, the V gene TRBV13; 14 bases match TRBD2. The CDR3 protein is CASSLRLAGGADTQYF. DNA of the CDR3: TGTGCCAGCAGCTTACGACTAGCGGGAGGGGCAGATACGCAGTATTTT.